The clone carrying this TCR beta chain has more than one count but fewer than ten. Its antigen is still unknown. V was cut by 3 bases and J by 6 bases, with 18 bases left in between. CDR3 size: 15 residues. This specimen comes from a study of blood T cells in healthy people across ages. Study outcomes and limitations: Versus aged donors, long-lived donors had higher diversity and more naive CD4+ cells. A roughly linear fall in TCR beta diversity per million T cells was seen with increasing age.

Combining a sample-barcoded 5' primer with a J-beta primer mix, a second PCR ran for 7 to 11 cycles. TCRdb redid the calling of the 5' RACE reads with MiXCR, one entry per CDR3 protein. The table records under 1 million distinct CDR3 sequences, 40% to 50% of them present only once. The sequence was obtained from a man aged 55-75 years in good health. Source material: blood. This rearrangement joins TRBV12-3 or TRBV12-4 to TRBJ2-7; D is perhaps TRBD1 (5 bases). CDR3 sequence (DNA): TGTGCCAGCAGTTTTAATCGGGCAGGGTATTCCGAGCAGTACTTC. Translating it yields CASSFNRAGYSEQYF.